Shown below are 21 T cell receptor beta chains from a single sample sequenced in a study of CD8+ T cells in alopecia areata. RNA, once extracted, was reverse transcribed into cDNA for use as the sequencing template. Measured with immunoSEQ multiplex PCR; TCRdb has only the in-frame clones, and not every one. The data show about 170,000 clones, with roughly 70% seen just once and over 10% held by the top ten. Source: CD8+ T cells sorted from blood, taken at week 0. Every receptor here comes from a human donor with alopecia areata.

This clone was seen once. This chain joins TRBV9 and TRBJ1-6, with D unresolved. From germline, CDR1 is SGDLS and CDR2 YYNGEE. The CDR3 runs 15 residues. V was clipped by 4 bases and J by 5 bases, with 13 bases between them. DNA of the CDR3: TGTGCCAGCAGCCCAACGAGCTCGAATAATTCACCCCTCCACTTT. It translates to CASSPTSSNNSPLHF.

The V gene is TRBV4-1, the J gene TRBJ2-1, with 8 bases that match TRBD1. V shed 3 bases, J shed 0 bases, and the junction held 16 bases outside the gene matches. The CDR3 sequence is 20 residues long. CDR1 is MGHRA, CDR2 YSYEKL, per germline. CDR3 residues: CASSHPDRVEDVSSYNEQFF. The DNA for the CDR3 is TGCGCCAGCAGCCACCCGGACAGGGTCGAGGACGTAAGCTCCTACAATGAGCAGTTCTTC.

The CDR3 sequence: CASSRDSLNTEAFF. The CDR3 nucleotides are TGTGCCAGCAGTCGGGACAGCTTAAACACTGAAGCTTTCTTT. The V and J genes are TRBV2 and TRBJ1-1; 7 nucleotides match TRBD1. The length of the CDR3 is 14 residues. From germline, CDR1 is SNHLY and CDR2 FYNNEI. Unmatched junction bases numbered 5, after V lost 5 bases and J lost 2 bases.

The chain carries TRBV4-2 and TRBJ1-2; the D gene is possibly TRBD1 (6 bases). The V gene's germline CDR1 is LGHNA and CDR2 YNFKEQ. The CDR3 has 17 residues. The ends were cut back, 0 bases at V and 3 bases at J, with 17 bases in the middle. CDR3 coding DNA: TGTGCCAGCAGCCAAGAACAGGCGGGGGGCGGCCACTATGGCTACACCTTC. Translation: CASSQEQAGGGHYGYTF.

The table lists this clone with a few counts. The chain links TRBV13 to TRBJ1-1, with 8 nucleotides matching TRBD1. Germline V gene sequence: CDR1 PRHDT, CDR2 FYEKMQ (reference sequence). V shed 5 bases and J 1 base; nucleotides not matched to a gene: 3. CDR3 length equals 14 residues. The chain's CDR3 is CASSDDRGNTEAFF. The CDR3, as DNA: TGTGCCAGCAGCGACGACAGGGGGAACACTGAAGCTTTCTTT.

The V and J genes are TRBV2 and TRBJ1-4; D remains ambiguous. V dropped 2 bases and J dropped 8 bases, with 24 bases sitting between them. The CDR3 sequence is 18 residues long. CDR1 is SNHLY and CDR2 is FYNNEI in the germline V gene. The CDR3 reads CASSESTQWRRPEEKLFF. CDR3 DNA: TGTGCCAGCAGTGAAAGTACACAGTGGCGTAGACCTGAGGAAAAACTGTTTTTT.

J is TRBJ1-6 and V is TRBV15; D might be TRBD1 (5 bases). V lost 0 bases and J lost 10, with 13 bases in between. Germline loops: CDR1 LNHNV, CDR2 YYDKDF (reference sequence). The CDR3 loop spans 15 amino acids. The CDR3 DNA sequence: TGTGCCACCAGCAGAGATCGGCAGGGCCTCTCACCCCTCCACTTT. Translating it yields CATSRDRQGLSPLHF.

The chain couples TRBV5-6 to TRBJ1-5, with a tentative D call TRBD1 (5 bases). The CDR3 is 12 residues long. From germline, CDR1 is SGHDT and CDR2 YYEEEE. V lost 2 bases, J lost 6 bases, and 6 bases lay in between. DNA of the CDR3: TGTGCCAGCAGCTTCACAGGTCAGCCCCAGCATTTT. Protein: CASSFTGQPQHF.

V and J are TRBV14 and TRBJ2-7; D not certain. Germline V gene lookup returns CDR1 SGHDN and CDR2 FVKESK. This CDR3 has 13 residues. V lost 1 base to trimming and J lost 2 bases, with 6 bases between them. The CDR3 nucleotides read TGTGCCAGCAGCCAAGGGGGTGCCTACGAGCAGTACTTC. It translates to CASSQGGAYEQYF.

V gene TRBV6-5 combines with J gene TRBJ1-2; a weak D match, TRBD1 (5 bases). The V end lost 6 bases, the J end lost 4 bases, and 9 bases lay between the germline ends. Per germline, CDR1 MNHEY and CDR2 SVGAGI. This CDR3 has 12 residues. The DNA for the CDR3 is TGTGCCAGCAGCCGGGGCTTCTATGGCTACACCTTC. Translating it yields CASSRGFYGYTF.

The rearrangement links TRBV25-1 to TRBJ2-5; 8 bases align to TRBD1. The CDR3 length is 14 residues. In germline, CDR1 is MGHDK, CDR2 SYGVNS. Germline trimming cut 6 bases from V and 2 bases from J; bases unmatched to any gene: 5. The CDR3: CASSLNRGQETQYF. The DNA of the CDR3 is TGTGCCAGCAGCCTGAACAGGGGGCAAGAGACCCAGTACTTC. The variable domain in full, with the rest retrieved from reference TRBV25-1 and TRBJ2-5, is EADIYQTPRYLVIGTGKKITLECSQTMGHDKMYWYQQDPGMELHLIHYSYGVNSTEKGDLSSESTVSRIRTEHFPLTLESARPSHTSQYLCASSLNRGQETQYFGPGTRLLVL.

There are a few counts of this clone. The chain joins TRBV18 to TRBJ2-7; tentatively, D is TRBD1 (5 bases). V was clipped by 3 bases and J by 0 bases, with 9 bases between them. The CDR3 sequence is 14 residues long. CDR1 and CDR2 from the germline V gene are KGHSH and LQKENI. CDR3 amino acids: CASSPGPPSYEQYF. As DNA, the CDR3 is TGTGCCAGCTCACCGGGGCCCCCCTCCTACGAGCAGTACTTC.

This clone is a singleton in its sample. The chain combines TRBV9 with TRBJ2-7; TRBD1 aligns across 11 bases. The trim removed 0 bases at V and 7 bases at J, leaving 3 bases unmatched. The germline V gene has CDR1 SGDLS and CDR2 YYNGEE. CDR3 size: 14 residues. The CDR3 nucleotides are TGTGCCAGCAGCGTAGGTGGGGACAGGGGGGAGCAGTACTTC. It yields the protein CASSVGGDRGEQYF. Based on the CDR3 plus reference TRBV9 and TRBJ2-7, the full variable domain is DSGVTQTPKHLITATGQRVTLRCSPRSGDLSVYWYQQSLDQGLQFLIQYYNGEERAKGNILERFSAQQFPDLHSELNLSSLELGDSALYFCASSVGGDRGEQYFGPGTRLTVT.

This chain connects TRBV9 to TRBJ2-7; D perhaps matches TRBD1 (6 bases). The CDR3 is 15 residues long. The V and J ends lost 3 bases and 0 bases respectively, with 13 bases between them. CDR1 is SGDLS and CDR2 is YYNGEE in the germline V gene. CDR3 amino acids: CASSAGQSSSYEQYF. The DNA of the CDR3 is TGTGCCAGCAGCGCTGGACAGAGTAGCTCCTACGAGCAGTACTTC. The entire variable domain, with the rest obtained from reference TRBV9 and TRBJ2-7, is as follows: DSGVTQTPKHLITATGQRVTLRCSPRSGDLSVYWYQQSLDQGLQFLIQYYNGEERAKGNILERFSAQQFPDLHSELNLSSLELGDSALYFCASSAGQSSSYEQYFGPGTRLTVT.

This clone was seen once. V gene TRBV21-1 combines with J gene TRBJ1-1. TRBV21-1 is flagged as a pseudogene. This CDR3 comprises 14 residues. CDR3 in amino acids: CASSTTDGNTEAFF. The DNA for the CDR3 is TGTGCCAGCAGCACAACGGACGGAAACACTGAAGCTTTCTTT.

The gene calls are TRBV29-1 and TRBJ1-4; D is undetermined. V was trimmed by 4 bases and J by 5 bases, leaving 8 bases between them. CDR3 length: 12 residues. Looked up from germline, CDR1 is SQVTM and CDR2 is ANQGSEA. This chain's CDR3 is CSVADENEKLFF. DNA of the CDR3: TGCAGCGTTGCGGATGAGAATGAAAAACTGTTTTTT.

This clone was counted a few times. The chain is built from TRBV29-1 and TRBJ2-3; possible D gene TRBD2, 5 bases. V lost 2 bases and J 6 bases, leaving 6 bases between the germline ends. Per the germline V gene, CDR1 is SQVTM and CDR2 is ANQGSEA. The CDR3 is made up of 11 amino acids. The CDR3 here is CSVEWRDTQYF. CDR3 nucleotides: TGCAGCGTTGAATGGAGGGATACGCAGTATTTT.

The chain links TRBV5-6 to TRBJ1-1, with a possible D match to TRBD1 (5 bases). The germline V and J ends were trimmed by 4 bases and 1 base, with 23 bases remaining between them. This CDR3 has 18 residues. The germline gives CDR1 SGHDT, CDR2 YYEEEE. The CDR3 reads CASSGRGRSPPPNTEAFF. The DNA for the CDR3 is TGTGCCAGCAGCGGGCGGGGCCGAAGCCCGCCTCCGAACACTGAAGCTTTCTTT. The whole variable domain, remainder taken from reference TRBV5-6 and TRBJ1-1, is DAGVTQSPTHLIKTRGQQVTLRCSPKSGHDTVSWYQQALGQGPQFIFQYYEEEERQRGNFPDRFSGHQFPNYSSELNVNALLLGDSALYLCASSGRGRSPPPNTEAFFGQGTRLTVV.

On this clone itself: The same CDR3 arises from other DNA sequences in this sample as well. The CDR3 spells CAWSPTVASTDTQYF. CDR3 in DNA: TGTGCCTGGAGTCCGACAGTAGCTAGCACAGATACGCAGTATTTT. V gene TRBV30 combines with J gene TRBJ2-3; D possibly corresponds to TRBD1 (5 bases). CDR1 GTSNPN and CDR2 SVGIG come from the germline V gene (reference sequence). Trimming took 2 bases from V and 0 from J, leaving 12 bases between them. This CDR3 region has 15 residues.

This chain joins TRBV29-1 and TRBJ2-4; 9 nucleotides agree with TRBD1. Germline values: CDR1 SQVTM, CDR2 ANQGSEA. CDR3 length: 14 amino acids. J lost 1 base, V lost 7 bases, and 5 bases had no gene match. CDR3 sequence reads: CSAETGGAKNIQYF. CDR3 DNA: TGCAGCGCCGAGACAGGGGGGGCCAAAAACATTCAGTACTTC.

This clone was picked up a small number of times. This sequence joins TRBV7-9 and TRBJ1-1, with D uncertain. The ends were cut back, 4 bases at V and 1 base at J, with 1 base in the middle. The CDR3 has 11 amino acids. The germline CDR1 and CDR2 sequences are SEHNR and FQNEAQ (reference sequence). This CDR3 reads CASSSNTEAFF. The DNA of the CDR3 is TGTGCCAGCAGCTCGAACACTGAAGCTTTCTTT.